This T cell receptor (beta chain) was sequenced during a study of neurological immune-mediated disorders. One entry per CDR3 protein, called by TCRdb with MiXCR from the 5' RACE reads. The data contain about 88,000 distinct CDR3 sequences, roughly 3.5% of them seen just once; the ten biggest clones take up around 6%. This CDR3 comprises 13 residues. The germline V gene has CDR1 SNHLY and CDR2 FYNNEI. V shed 6 bases and J shed 1 base, with 9 bases lying between them. This clonotype was observed at least ten times. The chain combines TRBV2 with TRBJ1-1, with D unclear. What was sequenced was PBMCs. This receptor was identified in a woman under 30 with multiple sclerosis. CDR3 in amino acids: CASSILENTEAFF. In nucleotides, the CDR3 is TGTGCCAGCAGCATACTAGAGAACACTGAAGCTTTCTTT.